This TCR beta chain derives from a study of blood T cell repertoires in COVID-19. On the study more broadly: The United States, Italy and Spain were the sources of the acute and convalescent COVID-19 samples. PBMCs, B-cell-depleted T cells, or T cells provided the cDNA or gDNA that made up the material.

V dropped 2 bases and J dropped 3 bases, with 6 bases sitting between them. Per germline, CDR1 SGHRS and CDR2 YFSETQ. This CDR3 is 12 amino acids long. In the authors' methods: Amplification of reference gene primers provided the estimated nucleated cell counts. TCRdb's copy holds only in-frame clones and misses some; the assay was immunoSEQ multiplex PCR. V and J calls and clone size are those listed in that table; D and trimming were worked out from the DNA. Among around 150,000 clones listed, approximately 84% were seen once. The sample consisted of peripheral blood. The source of this sequence is a woman older than 75 with acute or convalescent COVID-19. The chain carries TRBV5-1 and TRBJ2-7; TRBD1 is a possible D gene (5 bases). The CDR3 region has the DNA TGCGCCAGCAGCTTAAGGGGCTACGAGCAGTACTTC. Its protein is CASSLRGYEQYF.